Presented here are 12 T cell receptor beta chains from one specimen sequenced in a study of breast tumors, draining lymph nodes, adjacent tissues. Axillary draining lymph nodes of breast cancer patients supplied the node samples. MiXCR, applied by TCRdb to the multiplex PCR reads, yields one record per CDR3 protein. Of 85,000 to 120,000 distinct CDR3 sequences listed, more than 30% are singletons. Sequencing was performed on axillary lymph node tissue. These receptors all come from a female donor with breast cancer. Some clones in this sample may be carry-over from other donors' samples.

On this clonotype: A clone one base away is much larger, so this may be a read error. The chain employs TRBV28 and TRBJ1-6; 7 nucleotides agree with TRBD1. CDR3 size: 15 residues. CDR1 is MDHEN and CDR2 is SYDVKM in the germline V gene. CDR3 nucleotides: TGTGCCAGCAGTTTACTAGCAGGGGGTAAATCACCCCCCCACTTT. It yields the protein CASSLLAGGKSPPHF.

The chain links TRBV7-2 to TRBJ2-7; 10 bases line up with TRBD1. V gave up 0 bases and J gave up 7 bases; unmatched junction bases: 6. The germline CDR1 and CDR2 sequences are SGHTA and FQGNSA. This CDR3 region has 15 residues. The chain's CDR3 is CASSLATGGPGEQYF. The CDR3 region has the DNA TGTGCCAGCAGCTTAGCGACAGGGGGCCCGGGGGAGCAGTACTTC.

This clonotype appeared many times. The rearrangement links TRBV7-2 to TRBJ2-3; D is unresolved. The germline V gene encodes CDR1 SGHTA and CDR2 FQGNSA. The CDR3 spans 15 residues. Trimming took off 6 bases at V and 0 bases at J, with 13 bases between the two ends. The CDR3 spells CASRGLLTSTDTQYF. The CDR3 DNA is TGTGCCAGCAGGGGTTTACTCACTAGCACAGATACGCAGTATTTT.

A remark on this clonotype: Possible read error: a much larger clone is one base away. V gene TRBV7-9 combines with J gene TRBJ2-2; 9 bases align to TRBD2. In germline, CDR1 is SEHNR, CDR2 FQNEAQ (reference sequence). The CDR3 has 16 residues. J was trimmed by 3 bases and V by 7 bases; bases with no gene match: 9. CDR3 region: CASTPASGADTGELFF. CDR3 DNA sequence: TGTGCCAGCACCCCTGCTAGCGGGGCGGACACCGGGGAGCTGTTTTTT.

As for this clonotype: This may be a read error, as it is one base from a much larger clone. The chain combines TRBV20-1 with TRBJ2-1; D possibly corresponds to TRBD2 (5 bases). The V gene's germline CDR1 is DFQATT and CDR2 SNEGSKA (reference sequence). The CDR3 totals 11 residues. The CDR3 reads CSVLEADERSF. In DNA form, the CDR3 reads TGCAGTGTACTGGAGGCTGATGAGCGGTCCTTC.

This clonotype was seen at least ten times. The chain combines TRBV6-5 with TRBJ2-3; TRBD2 agrees at 8 bases. Looked up from germline, CDR1 is MNHEY and CDR2 is SVGAGI. The V segment lost 0 bases and the J segment 1 base; nucleotides outside the gene matches: 3. This CDR3 contains 16 residues. The chain's CDR3 is CASSYSPGGGTDTQYF. The CDR3 nucleotides are TGTGCCAGCAGTTACTCGCCGGGAGGGGGCACAGATACGCAGTATTTT.

About this clonotype: A read error is likely, as this CDR3 ends without the conserved phenylalanine or tryptophan. This chain joins TRBV20-1 and TRBJ2-3; TRBD1 is a possible D gene (5 bases). V lost 4 bases and J lost 2, with 19 bases in between. Germline CDR1 DFQATT, CDR2 SNEGSKA (reference sequence). This CDR3 comprises 16 residues. The CDR3 region is CSATSLTASATDTQYL. CDR3 nucleotides: TGCAGTGCTACTTCACTGACAGCCTCTGCCACAGATACGCAGTATCTT.

V is TRBV7-9 and J is TRBJ2-3; 7 bases agree with TRBD1. CDR3 length equals 13 residues. CDR1 is SEHNR and CDR2 is FQNEAQ in the germline V gene (reference sequence). V shed 9 bases, J shed 1 base, and the junction held 4 bases outside the gene matches. CDR3 amino acids: CASHTGGTDTQYF. The CDR3, as DNA: TGTGCCAGTCATACAGGGGGCACAGATACGCAGTATTTT.

This clonotype was counted only a few times. The V gene is TRBV10-2, the J gene TRBJ2-7, with 10 bases that match TRBD1. Per germline, CDR1 WSHSY and CDR2 SAAADI. V lost 0 bases, J lost 3 bases, and 2 bases stayed unmatched. The CDR3 has 15 amino acids. The chain's CDR3 is CASSESRTGGYEQYF. The DNA for the CDR3 is TGCGCCAGCAGTGAGTCCAGGACAGGGGGCTACGAGCAGTACTTC.

As for this clonotype: The conserved closing phenylalanine or tryptophan is absent in this CDR3, likely reflecting a read error. This CDR3 reads CASSTREGWETQYL. CDR3 in DNA: TGTGCTAGCAGCACCCGGGAGGGGTGGGAGACCCAGTACCTC. This chain uses TRBV7-2 with TRBJ2-5; 8 nucleotides agree with TRBD2. The CDR3 runs 14 residues. Germline V CDR1 and CDR2: SGHTA, FQGNSA.

The chain recombines TRBV19 with TRBJ2-5, with TRBD1 as a possible D gene (5 bases). From germline, CDR1 is LNHDA and CDR2 SQIVND (reference sequence). This CDR3 region has 13 residues. The V end was cut by 4 bases, the J end by 9 bases, with 15 bases between. The CDR3 DNA sequence: TGTGCCAGTAGTACCAGGGCGAGTGAGCCCCAGTACTTC. Encoded protein: CASSTRASEPQYF. The full variable domain, with the rest looked up from reference TRBV19 and TRBJ2-5, is DGGITQSPKYLFRKEGQNVTLSCEQNLNHDAMYWYRQDPGQGLRLIYYSQIVNDFQKGDIAEGYSVSREKKESFPLTVTSAQKNPTAFYLCASSTRASEPQYFGPGTRLLVL.

The chain recombines TRBV3-1 with TRBJ1-1; D remains unclear. The V and J ends lost 5 bases and 0 bases respectively, with 13 bases between them. CDR3 size: 15 residues. Germline loops: CDR1 LGHDT, CDR2 YNNKEL (reference sequence). The CDR3 sequence: CASSNRVRMNTEAFF. The CDR3 region has the DNA TGTGCCAGCAGCAATAGGGTTCGAATGAACACTGAAGCTTTCTTT.